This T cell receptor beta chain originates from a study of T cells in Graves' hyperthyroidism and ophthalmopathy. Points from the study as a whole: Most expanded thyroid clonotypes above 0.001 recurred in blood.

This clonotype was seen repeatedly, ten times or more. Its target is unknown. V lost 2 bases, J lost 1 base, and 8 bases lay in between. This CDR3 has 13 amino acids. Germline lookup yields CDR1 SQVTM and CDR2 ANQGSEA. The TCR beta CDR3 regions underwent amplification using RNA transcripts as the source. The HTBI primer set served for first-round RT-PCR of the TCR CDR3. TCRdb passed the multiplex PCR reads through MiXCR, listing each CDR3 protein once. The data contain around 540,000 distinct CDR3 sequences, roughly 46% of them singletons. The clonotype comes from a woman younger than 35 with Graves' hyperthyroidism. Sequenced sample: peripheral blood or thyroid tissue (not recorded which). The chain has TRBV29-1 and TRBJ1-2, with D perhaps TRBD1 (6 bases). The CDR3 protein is CSVEHRVNYGYTF. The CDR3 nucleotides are TGCAGCGTTGAACACAGGGTTAACTATGGCTACACCTTC.